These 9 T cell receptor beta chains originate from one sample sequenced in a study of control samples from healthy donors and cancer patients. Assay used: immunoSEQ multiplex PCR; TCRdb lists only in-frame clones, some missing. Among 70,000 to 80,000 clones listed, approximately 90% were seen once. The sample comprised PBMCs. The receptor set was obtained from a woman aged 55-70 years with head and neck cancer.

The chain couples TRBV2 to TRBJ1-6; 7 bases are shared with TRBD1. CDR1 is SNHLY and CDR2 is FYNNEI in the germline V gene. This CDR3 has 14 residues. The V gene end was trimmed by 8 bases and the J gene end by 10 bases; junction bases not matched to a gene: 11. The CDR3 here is CASSATGFSSPLHF. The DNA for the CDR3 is TGTGCCAGCTCAGCGACAGGGTTTAGCTCACCCCTCCACTTT.

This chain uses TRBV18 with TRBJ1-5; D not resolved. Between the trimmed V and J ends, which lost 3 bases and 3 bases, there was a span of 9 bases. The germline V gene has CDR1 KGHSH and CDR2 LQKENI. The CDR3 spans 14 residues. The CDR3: CASSPASFNQPQHF. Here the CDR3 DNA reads TGTGCCAGCTCACCGGCATCCTTCAATCAGCCCCAGCATTTT.

CDR3 sequence reads: CASSRRLAGAKEISYNEQFF. The CDR3 DNA reads TGTGCCAGCAGCCGGCGACTAGCGGGAGCCAAGGAGATCTCCTACAATGAGCAGTTCTTC. The chain has TRBV13 and TRBJ2-1; 12 nucleotides align to TRBD2. Germline CDR1 PRHDT, CDR2 FYEKMQ (reference sequence). CDR3 length: 20 amino acids. The V gene end was trimmed by 5 bases and the J gene end by 0 bases; junction bases not matched to a gene: 14.

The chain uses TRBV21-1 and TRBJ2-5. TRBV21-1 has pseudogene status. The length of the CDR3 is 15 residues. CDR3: CASSKGVVPEETQYF. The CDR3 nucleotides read TGTGCCAGCAGCAAAGGGGTAGTACCGGAAGAGACCCAGTACTTC.

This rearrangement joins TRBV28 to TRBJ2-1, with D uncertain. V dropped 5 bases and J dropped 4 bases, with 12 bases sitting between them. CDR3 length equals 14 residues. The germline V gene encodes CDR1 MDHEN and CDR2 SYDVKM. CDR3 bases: TGTGCCAGCAGTGCCCCTAAGGGTTACAATGAGCAGTTCTTC. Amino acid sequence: CASSAPKGYNEQFF.

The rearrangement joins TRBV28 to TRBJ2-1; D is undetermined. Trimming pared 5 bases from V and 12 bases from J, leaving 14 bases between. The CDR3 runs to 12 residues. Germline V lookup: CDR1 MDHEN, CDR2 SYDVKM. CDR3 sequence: CASSGIGIMQFF. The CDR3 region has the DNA TGTGCCAGCAGTGGAATTGGGATAATGCAGTTCTTC.

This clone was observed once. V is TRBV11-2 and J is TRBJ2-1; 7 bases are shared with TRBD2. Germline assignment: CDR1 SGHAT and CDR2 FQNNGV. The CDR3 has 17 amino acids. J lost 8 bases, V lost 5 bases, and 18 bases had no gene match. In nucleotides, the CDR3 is TGTGCCAGCAGCGACTATTCCATGGCGGGAGCGGTCTATGAGCAGTTCTTC. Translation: CASSDYSMAGAVYEQFF.

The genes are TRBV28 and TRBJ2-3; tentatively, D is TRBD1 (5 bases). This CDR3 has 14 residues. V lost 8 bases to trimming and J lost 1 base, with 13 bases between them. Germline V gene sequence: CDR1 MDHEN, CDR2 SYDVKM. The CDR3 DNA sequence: TGTGCCAGCCAGGACAACAGCCGCACAGATACGCAGTATTTT. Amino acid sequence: CASQDNSRTDTQYF.

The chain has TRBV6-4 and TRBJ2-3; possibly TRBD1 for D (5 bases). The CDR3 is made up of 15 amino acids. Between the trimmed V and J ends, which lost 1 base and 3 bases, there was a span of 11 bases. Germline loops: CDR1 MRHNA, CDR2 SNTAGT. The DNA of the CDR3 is TGTGCCAGCAGTGACTTCGGACAAGTAACAGATACGCAGTATTTT. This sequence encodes CASSDFGQVTDTQYF.